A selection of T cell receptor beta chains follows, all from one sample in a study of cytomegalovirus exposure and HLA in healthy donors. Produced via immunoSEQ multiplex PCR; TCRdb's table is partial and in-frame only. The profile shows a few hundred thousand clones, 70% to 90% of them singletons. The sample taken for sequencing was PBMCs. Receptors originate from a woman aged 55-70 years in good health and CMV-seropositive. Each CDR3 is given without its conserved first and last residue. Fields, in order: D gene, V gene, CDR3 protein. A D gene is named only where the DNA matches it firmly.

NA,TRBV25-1,ASSESEQGETQY
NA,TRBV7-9,ASSFATGDRLFRYGYT
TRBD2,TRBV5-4,ASSIALADTGELF
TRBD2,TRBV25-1,ASRPTGTTYNEQF
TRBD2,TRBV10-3,AITPSGVTDTQY
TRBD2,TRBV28,ASSRPRLAGVREQF
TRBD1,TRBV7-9,ASRQGAQEAF
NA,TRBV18,ASSPMGANTNEKLF
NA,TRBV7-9,SSSFLGGSYEQY
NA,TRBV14,ASSQDHGVPNTEAF
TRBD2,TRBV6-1,ASKVGGPGETQY
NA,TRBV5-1,ASSFNRREDGYT
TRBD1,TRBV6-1,ASSPRTGENTIY
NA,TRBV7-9,ASSPRALAETQY
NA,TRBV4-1,ASSQRDLNTEAF
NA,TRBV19,ASTPQTVRSGNTIY
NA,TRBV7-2,ASSGAGFANYGYT
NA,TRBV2,ASSDAREQETQY
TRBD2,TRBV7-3,ASSLTRREPRLADYNEQF
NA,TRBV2,ASSDNFGNTIY
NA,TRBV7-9,ASSLGLVPSAEAF
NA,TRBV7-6,ASSFGPISANEKLF
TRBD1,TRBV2,ASSSDRVAYGYT
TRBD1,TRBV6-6,ASSQGAREKLF
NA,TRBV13,ASRFRGTNIQY
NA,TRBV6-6,ASSYHNYATDTQY
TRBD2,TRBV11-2,ASSPPEREVRSTDTQY
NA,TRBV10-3,AISEGTLGLGELF
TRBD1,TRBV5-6,ASSIGQGYQYGYT
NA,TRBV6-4,ASIPRWRDNEQF
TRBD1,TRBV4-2,ASSPRGTGGNQPQH
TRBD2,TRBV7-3,ASSLEVASGMTDTQY